The 18 T cell receptor beta chains reported below all come from one sample, sequenced in a study of cytomegalovirus exposure and HLA in healthy donors. The PCR had 60 Vbeta and 13 Jbeta primers. The protocol was immunoSEQ multiplex PCR, while the TCRdb copy is restricted to in-frame clones and leaves out a portion. The profile shows around 100,000 clones, roughly 75% of them singletons. Material for sequencing was PBMCs. The receptor source for this set is a male donor in good health and CMV-seropositive.

This clone was counted only a few times. The CDR3 loop is CASGLVLASGGTDEQFF. The CDR3 region has the DNA TGTGCTAGTGGTTTGGTACTCGCTAGCGGGGGCACGGATGAGCAGTTCTTC. This chain uses TRBV12-5 with TRBJ2-1, with 10 bases lining up with TRBD2. V trimming: 0 bases; J trimming: 8 bases; junction bases outside the gene matches: 10. The CDR3 spans 17 residues. From germline, CDR1 is LGHNT and CDR2 FRNRAP.

The CDR3 region is CASSLPDSPLHF. CDR3 sequence (DNA): TGTGCCAGCAGCTTGCCGGATTCACCCCTCCACTTT. The chain joins TRBV5-4 to TRBJ1-6; no reliable D call. CDR1 and CDR2 (germline): SGHNT, YYREEE (reference sequence). With 1 base removed from V and 8 bases from J, the gap between germline ends came to 4 bases. This CDR3 spans 12 amino acids. The full variable domain, with the rest looked up from reference TRBV5-4 and TRBJ1-6, is ETGVTQSPTHLIKTRGQQVTLRCSSQSGHNTVSWYQQALGQGPQFIFQYYREEENGRGNFPPRFSGLQFPNYSSELNVNALELDDSALYLCASSLPDSPLHFGNGTRLTVT.

The rearrangement joins TRBV4-1 to TRBJ2-5; D unresolved. Per germline, CDR1 MGHRA and CDR2 YSYEKL. With 4 bases removed from V and 3 bases from J, the gap between germline ends came to 6 bases. CDR3 length: 12 residues. CDR3 DNA: TGCGCCAGCAGCCCCGACAAAGAGACCCAGTACTTC. It is translated as CASSPDKETQYF.

The V and J genes are TRBV28 and TRBJ1-2; D is undetermined. Germline values: CDR1 MDHEN, CDR2 SYDVKM. The CDR3 is 14 amino acids. Trimming took 6 bases from V and 4 from J, leaving 15 bases between them. CDR3 coding DNA: TGTGCCAGCAGCCCCCCCCAGGATCTCTATGGCTACACCTTC. Protein: CASSPPQDLYGYTF.

This chain links TRBV7-6 with TRBJ2-3, with 9 bases matching TRBD1. The CDR3 loop spans 16 amino acids. Germline V lookup: CDR1 SGHVS, CDR2 FNYEAQ. The junction had 6 bases not matched to a gene; V was cut back by 2 bases and J by 3 bases. The CDR3 sequence: CASSLWGQGRTDTQYF. The CDR3 nucleotides are TGTGCCAGCAGCTTATGGGGACAGGGTAGGACAGATACGCAGTATTTT.

This clone was found a few times. The V and J genes are TRBV5-6 and TRBJ1-5, with 7 positions matching TRBD1. The V gene's germline CDR1 is SGHDT and CDR2 YYEEEE. CDR3 length: 15 amino acids. V dropped 4 bases and J dropped 7; count of bases not matched to a gene: 11. The CDR3 sequence: CASSGGTGVGQPQHF. CDR3 nucleotide sequence: TGTGCCAGCAGCGGAGGAACAGGGGTTGGGCAGCCCCAGCATTTT.

V is TRBV30 and J is TRBJ1-3; D ambiguous. This CDR3 is built from 14 residues. The V end was cut by 2 bases, the J end by 4 bases, with 12 bases between. Germline values: CDR1 GTSNPN, CDR2 SVGIG (reference sequence). CDR3 region: CAWSLSAIGNTIYF. In DNA, the CDR3 is TGTGCCTGGAGTCTAAGTGCGATCGGAAACACCATATATTTT.

The V call is TRBV27, the J call TRBJ2-1; 13 bases fit TRBD2. The CDR3 is 16 amino acids. V trimming: 5 bases; J trimming: 6 bases; junction bases outside the gene matches: 7. Germline loops: CDR1 MNHEY, CDR2 SMNVEV (reference sequence). CDR3 sequence: CASSRTSGGAINEQFF. The CDR3 DNA follows: TGTGCCAGCAGTCGAACTAGCGGGGGGGCCATCAATGAGCAGTTCTTC.

This clone has a single count. The chain has TRBV5-4 and TRBJ1-2; D is unclear. The CDR3 loop spans 12 amino acids. Germline loops: CDR1 SGHNT, CDR2 YYREEE (reference sequence). Trimming shortened V by 3 bases and J by 5 bases, and 8 bases separated the two germline ends. CDR3 sequence reads: CASSSGVYGYTF. CDR3 sequence (DNA): TGTGCCAGCAGCTCGGGAGTTTATGGCTACACCTTC.

The rearrangement links TRBV27 to TRBJ2-2, with 8 bases that match TRBD1. J lost 6 bases, V lost 7 bases, and 10 bases had no gene match. The germline gives CDR1 MNHEY, CDR2 SMNVEV (reference sequence). This CDR3 contains 15 residues. Here the CDR3 reads CASKAQGAAAGELFF. The CDR3 DNA reads as TGTGCCAGCAAAGCTCAGGGGGCGGCGGCCGGGGAGCTGTTTTTT.

CDR3 coding DNA: TGTGCCAGCTCGGGGGCAGAGCGTGGTGAAAAACTGTTTTTT. Its protein is CASSGAERGEKLFF. This chain joins TRBV18 and TRBJ1-4, with TRBD1 as a possible D gene (6 bases). V was trimmed by 6 bases and J by 7 bases, leaving 15 bases between them. Germline CDR1 is KGHSH and CDR2 is LQKENI. The length of the CDR3 is 14 residues.

A few counts support this clone. The rearrangement links TRBV6-1 to TRBJ1-3; D is uncertain. This CDR3 spans 15 amino acids. From germline, CDR1 is MNHNS and CDR2 SASEGT. V shed 4 bases and J shed 1 base, with 11 bases lying between them. The chain's CDR3 is CASSATQTSGNTIYF. Here the CDR3 DNA reads TGTGCCAGCAGTGCGACACAAACGTCTGGAAACACCATATATTTT.

This chain connects TRBV5-4 to TRBJ2-7, with D possibly matching TRBD1 (5 bases). The germline gives CDR1 SGHNT, CDR2 YYREEE (reference sequence). V was pared by 2 bases and J by 7 bases, with 13 bases between. The CDR3 has 13 amino acids. This chain's CDR3 is CASSFDSPPEQYF. CDR3 nucleotides: TGTGCCAGCAGCTTTGACAGTCCCCCTGAGCAGTACTTC.

The chain couples TRBV27 to TRBJ2-3, with 12 bases fitting TRBD2. The CDR3 runs to 17 residues. Germline V gene sequence: CDR1 MNHEY, CDR2 SMNVEV (reference sequence). Trimming removed 6 bases from V and 2 bases from J; junction bases left unmatched: 9. CDR3 coding DNA: TGTGCCAGCAGCCAACTAGCGGGGGGCCGGATCACAGATACGCAGTATTTT. This gives the protein CASSQLAGGRITDTQYF.

The chain couples TRBV28 to TRBJ2-6, with D hard to call. The CDR3 has 17 amino acids. V was pared by 3 bases and J by 0 bases, with 12 bases between. CDR1 and CDR2 (germline): MDHEN, SYDVKM. CDR3 bases: TGTGCCAGCAGTTTGATAAGTGTGAGCTCTGGGGCCAACGTCCTGACTTTC. Amino acid sequence: CASSLISVSSGANVLTF.

This clone was seen a handful of times. This chain uses TRBV28 with TRBJ1-2, with 8 bases matching TRBD1. CDR1 and CDR2 (germline): MDHEN, SYDVKM. The CDR3 consists of 13 residues. V dropped 6 bases and J dropped 5; count of bases not matched to a gene: 5. The CDR3 nucleotides read TGTGCCAGCAGAACCACAGGGGGGTATGGCTACACCTTC. It encodes CASRTTGGYGYTF.

V gene TRBV6-6 combines with J gene TRBJ1-5, with D possibly being TRBD1 (6 bases). V lost 2 bases and J lost 5, with 7 bases in between. The CDR3 is 13 residues long. Germline-derived CDR1 and CDR2 are MNHNY and SVGAGI (reference sequence). The CDR3 region has the DNA TGTGCCAGCAGTTACCCAGGGGATCAGCCCCAGCATTTT. Translating gives CASSYPGDQPQHF.

V usage is TRBV5-1 and J usage is TRBJ1-4; D not resolved. CDR3 length equals 16 residues. Deletions cut 0 bases from V and 0 bases from J, with 9 bases between. Per germline, CDR1 SGHRS and CDR2 YFSETQ. The CDR3 nucleotides are TGCGCCAGCAGCTTGGGTTACGGGGCAACTAATGAAAAACTGTTTTTT. Residues: CASSLGYGATNEKLFF.